This T cell receptor (beta chain) was recorded in a study of early T cells in non-severe SARS-CoV-2 infection. On the study more broadly: Chains were unpaired, as sequencing was done on bulk RNA from unsorted whole blood. Study-wide results and limits: Lookups in VDJdb leaned toward anti-spike CD8 responses and missed private and CD4 specificities.

Unique molecular identifiers were affixed to single, distinct cDNA molecules. Each CDR3 protein is one row after TCRdb ran MiXCR on the 5' RACE reads. The sample holds more than 85,000 distinct CDR3 sequences, about an eighth seen once. Notes on this clonotype: Its antigen is as yet unknown. The junction departs from germline at one end; a sequencing error may be responsible.

The CDR3 consists of 11 residues. CDR1 SGHTA and CDR2 FQGNSA come from the germline V gene. The V call is TRBV7-2, the J call TRBJ2-5, with D perhaps matching TRBD1 or TRBD2 (5 bases each). The clonotype comes from an adult who was a healthcare worker with PCR-confirmed SARS-CoV-2 infection or an uninfected control (not recorded which). Material for sequencing was whole blood. The CDR3: CASSDRDPQDF. The CDR3, as DNA: TGTGCCAGCAGCGATCGGGACCCTCAGGACTTC. Full variable domain (rest looked up from reference TRBV7-2 and TRBJ2-5): GAGVSQSPSNKVTEKGKDVELRCDPISGHTALYWYRQSLGQGLEFLIYFQGNSAPDKSGLPSDRFSAERTGGSVSTLTIQRTQQEDSAVYLCASSDRDPQDFGPGTRLLVL.